This paragraph covers one T cell receptor beta chain sequence. The data are from a study of control samples from healthy donors and cancer patients. The protocol was immunoSEQ multiplex PCR, while the TCRdb copy is restricted to in-frame clones and leaves out a portion. Altogether 350,000 to 450,000 clones are present, roughly 90% being singletons, with the ten largest covering over 5.5%. V dropped 3 bases and J dropped 10; count of bases not matched to a gene: 3. Germline V gene lookup returns CDR1 WNHNN and CDR2 SYGVQD (reference sequence). This CDR3 is built from 12 residues. J is TRBJ2-1 and V is TRBV10-1, with 7 bases fitting TRBD2. The sample consisted of PBMCs. This receptor was taken from a man aged 40-49 years with head and neck cancer. As DNA, the CDR3 is TGCGCCAGCAGTGACCCAGCGGGGGAGCAGTTCTTC. Amino acids: CASSDPAGEQFF.